The rows below give T cell receptor beta chains drawn from one sample of a study of T-cell reconstitution after alpha-beta-depleted transplantation in children. TCRdb reanalysed the PCR reads using MiXCR and keeps one entry per CDR3 protein. The sample yields approximately 510,000 distinct CDR3 sequences, roughly 18% seen once. Sequenced here: PBMCs from the stem cell graft donor, sampled from the stem cell graft. These receptors came from a human donor who donated a stem cell graft to a child with acute lymphoblastic leukemia. Each CDR3 is given with its conserved first and last residue. Fields, in order: V gene, J gene, clone size, D gene, CDR3 DNA, CDR3 protein. D genes are given only for firm matches. Rows may omit the clone size; those that give it use once, few, many or a size class.

v_gene: TRBV6-5; j_gene: TRBJ1-3; abundance: many; d_gene: NA; CDR3nt: TGTGCCAGCAGTTACGGGAGCTCTGGAAACACCATATATTTT; CDR3aa: CASSYGSSGNTIYF
v_gene: TRBV9; j_gene: TRBJ1-1; abundance: NA; d_gene: NA; CDR3nt: TGTGCCAGCAGCGTAGAGCAGGGCGAAACTGAAGCTTTCTTT; CDR3aa: CASSVEQGETEAFF
v_gene: TRBV12-3/TRBV12-4; j_gene: TRBJ1-1; abundance: NA; d_gene: TRBD1; CDR3nt: TGTGCCAGCAGTTTTTTGCAGGGGGCTTCGGACACTGAAGCTTTCTTT; CDR3aa: CASSFLQGASDTEAFF
v_gene: TRBV7-2; j_gene: TRBJ2-5; abundance: few; d_gene: NA; CDR3nt: TGTGCCAGCAGCTTAGCTCGAGGCAGGGAAGAGACCCAGTACTTC; CDR3aa: CASSLARGREETQYF
v_gene: TRBV9; j_gene: TRBJ2-1; abundance: NA; d_gene: NA; CDR3nt: TGTGCCAGCAGCGTAAAATCAGTCGACTACAATGAGCAGTTCTTC; CDR3aa: CASSVKSVDYNEQFF
v_gene: TRBV29-1; j_gene: TRBJ1-2; abundance: many; d_gene: NA; CDR3nt: TGCAGCGCACTTACAGGGCTCTACGGCTACACCTTC; CDR3aa: CSALTGLYGYTF
v_gene: TRBV27; j_gene: TRBJ2-7; abundance: few; d_gene: TRBD1; CDR3nt: TGTGCCAGCAGCCCGACAGGGCTAGGCTACGAGCAGTACTTC; CDR3aa: CASSPTGLGYEQYF
v_gene: TRBV13; j_gene: TRBJ2-3; abundance: NA; d_gene: TRBD2; CDR3nt: TGTGCCAGCAGCTTGGGCGTGTACGGGACTAGCGGGAAGAGGGGTACGCAGTATTTT; CDR3aa: CASSLGVYGTSGKRGTQYF
v_gene: TRBV6-2/TRBV6-3; j_gene: TRBJ2-7; abundance: NA; d_gene: TRBD2; CDR3nt: TGTGCCAGCGTTTCATCGGGAGGTGGCGAGCAGTACTTC; CDR3aa: CASVSSGGGEQYF
v_gene: TRBV29-1; j_gene: TRBJ2-7; abundance: NA; d_gene: NA; CDR3nt: TGCAGCGTTGTAGCCGCCAGGGGTTACGAGCAGTACTTC; CDR3aa: CSVVAARGYEQYF
v_gene: TRBV5-1; j_gene: TRBJ1-2; abundance: many; d_gene: NA; CDR3nt: TGCGCCAGCAGCTTGGTCGCGACAGGAGACTATGGCTACACCTTC; CDR3aa: CASSLVATGDYGYTF
v_gene: TRBV3-1; j_gene: TRBJ1-1; abundance: few; d_gene: NA; CDR3nt: TGTGCCAGCAGCCGCCCCGGGACTGTCCCTGAAGCTTTCTTT; CDR3aa: CASSRPGTVPEAFF
v_gene: TRBV5-8; j_gene: TRBJ1-4; abundance: NA; d_gene: TRBD1; CDR3nt: TGTGCCAGCAGCTCCGGACAGGGAGTTGAAAAACTGTTTTTT; CDR3aa: CASSSGQGVEKLFF
v_gene: TRBV4-2; j_gene: TRBJ2-3; abundance: few; d_gene: NA; CDR3nt: TGTGCCAGCAGCCAAGAGCAAGATACGCAGTATTTT; CDR3aa: CASSQEQDTQYF
v_gene: TRBV9; j_gene: TRBJ2-3; abundance: few; d_gene: NA; CDR3nt: TGTGCCAGCAGCGTCTCGGGGGCTCCCACAGATACGCAGTATTTT; CDR3aa: CASSVSGAPTDTQYF
v_gene: TRBV5-1; j_gene: TRBJ2-7; abundance: few; d_gene: NA; CDR3nt: TGCGCCAGCAGCCTCCTGGACGGCCCCCACGAGCAGTACTTC; CDR3aa: CASSLLDGPHEQYF
v_gene: TRBV20-1; j_gene: TRBJ1-5; abundance: NA; d_gene: TRBD1; CDR3nt: TGCAGTGCTAGAATAAGGGGACAGGGGATTCTCAATCAGCCCCAGCATTTT; CDR3aa: CSARIRGQGILNQPQHF
v_gene: TRBV20-1; j_gene: TRBJ1-4; abundance: many; d_gene: NA; CDR3nt: TGCAGTGCTACCCGGGACTCAGACCAACTGTTTTTT; CDR3aa: CSATRDSDQLFF
v_gene: TRBV10-3; j_gene: TRBJ2-1; abundance: many; d_gene: TRBD1; CDR3nt: TGTGCCATCAGTGAAGCAGGGGGCGTCTACAATGAGCAGTTCTTC; CDR3aa: CAISEAGGVYNEQFF
v_gene: TRBV11-2; j_gene: TRBJ2-5; abundance: NA; d_gene: TRBD2; CDR3nt: TGTGCCAGCAGTCAAGTTGAGCTAGCGGCCCAAGAGACCCAGTACTTC; CDR3aa: CASSQVELAAQETQYF
v_gene: TRBV7-6; j_gene: TRBJ2-7; abundance: few; d_gene: TRBD1; CDR3nt: TGTGCCAGCAGCTCACACATAGGACAGGCCTACGAGCAGTACTTC; CDR3aa: CASSSHIGQAYEQYF
v_gene: TRBV25-1; j_gene: TRBJ2-3; abundance: few; d_gene: NA; CDR3nt: TGTGCCAGCAGTGACCAGGGCTACACAGATACGCAGTATTTT; CDR3aa: CASSDQGYTDTQYF
v_gene: TRBV11-2; j_gene: TRBJ1-4; abundance: NA; d_gene: NA; CDR3nt: TGTGCCAGCAGCTTAGGGGCAGGGCGAGGGGAAAAACTGTTTTTT; CDR3aa: CASSLGAGRGEKLFF
v_gene: TRBV27; j_gene: TRBJ2-2; abundance: few; d_gene: TRBD2; CDR3nt: TGTGCCAGCAGTTCCCAAGCGGGAGTCGGCACCGGGGAGCTGTTTTTT; CDR3aa: CASSSQAGVGTGELFF
v_gene: TRBV24-1; j_gene: TRBJ2-6; abundance: few; d_gene: NA; CDR3nt: TGTGCCACCAGTGCTGGGGCCAACGTCCTGACTTTC; CDR3aa: CATSAGANVLTF
v_gene: TRBV12-3/TRBV12-4; j_gene: TRBJ2-5; abundance: few; d_gene: TRBD1; CDR3nt: TGTGCCAGCAGGGACAGGGGATCGGAGACCCAGTACTTC; CDR3aa: CASRDRGSETQYF
v_gene: TRBV27; j_gene: TRBJ2-1; abundance: few; d_gene: NA; CDR3nt: TGTGCCAGCAGTCCGTGGACCGGGGGCAATGAGCAGTTCTTC; CDR3aa: CASSPWTGGNEQFF
v_gene: TRBV2; j_gene: TRBJ2-2; abundance: NA; d_gene: NA; CDR3nt: TGTGCCAGCAGTGGAGCGTCAGACACCGGGGAGCTGTTTTTT; CDR3aa: CASSGASDTGELFF
v_gene: TRBV24-1; j_gene: TRBJ2-1; abundance: few; d_gene: TRBD2; CDR3nt: TGTGCCACCAGTGATAGCGGGGACTACAATGAGCAGTTCTTC; CDR3aa: CATSDSGDYNEQFF
v_gene: TRBV7-9; j_gene: TRBJ2-2; abundance: few; d_gene: NA; CDR3nt: TGTGCCAGCAGCTTAGCGCAGGGACACACCGGGGAGCTGTTTTTT; CDR3aa: CASSLAQGHTGELFF
v_gene: TRBV5-1; j_gene: TRBJ2-3; abundance: NA; d_gene: NA; CDR3nt: TGCGCCAGCAGCTCGCCCATCCGGGGTCCGGGGACGCAGTATTTT; CDR3aa: CASSSPIRGPGTQYF
v_gene: TRBV29-1; j_gene: TRBJ1-1; abundance: NA; d_gene: TRBD1; CDR3nt: TGCAGCGTTTGGACAGGGAGTAACACTGAAGCTTTCTTT; CDR3aa: CSVWTGSNTEAFF
v_gene: TRBV5-1; j_gene: TRBJ2-1; abundance: NA; d_gene: NA; CDR3nt: TGCGCCAGCAGCTTTTCTGTAGCGGAGGGAACCCTCCCTTACGATGAGCAGTTCTTC; CDR3aa: CASSFSVAEGTLPYDEQFF
v_gene: TRBV3-1; j_gene: TRBJ1-5; abundance: many; d_gene: NA; CDR3nt: TGTGCCAGCAGCCAAGGACGGGCCGGGGGGCCCCAGCATTTT; CDR3aa: CASSQGRAGGPQHF
v_gene: TRBV27; j_gene: TRBJ2-1; abundance: NA; d_gene: NA; CDR3nt: TGTGCCAGCAGTTTTTTCCGGAGCCCTGGGGATGAGCAGTTCTTC; CDR3aa: CASSFFRSPGDEQFF
v_gene: TRBV5-6; j_gene: TRBJ2-2; abundance: NA; d_gene: NA; CDR3nt: TGTGCCAGCAGCCCTGTGTCAGGCGGGGAGCTGTTTTTT; CDR3aa: CASSPVSGGELFF
v_gene: TRBV4-1; j_gene: TRBJ1-2; abundance: few; d_gene: NA; CDR3nt: TGCGCCAGCAGCCGATCTCGGGACCGAGCTAACTATGGCTACACCTTC; CDR3aa: CASSRSRDRANYGYTF